A selection of T cell receptor beta chains follows, all from one sample in a study of blood T cell repertoires in COVID-19. Profiled with immunoSEQ multiplex PCR; TCRdb holds only in-frame clones, not every one. The data contain about 160,000 clones, approximately 88% of them singletons. The sequencing input was peripheral blood. Receptor source: a woman aged 80 or over with active or convalescent COVID-19. Each CDR3 is given with its conserved first and last residue. D genes are given only for firm matches. Some rows mark clone size as missing; the rest say once, few, many or name a class of expanded clone.

cdr3_nt	cdr3_aa	d_call	clone_size	j_call	v_call
TGTGCCAGCACCCCGACAGGGGCCGAGTTAGGCTACACCTTC	CASTPTGAELGYTF	TRBD1	.	TRBJ1-2	TRBV9
TGTGCCAGCAGCGTAGGAGGGGGCGCGCGGAAGGAGCAGTTCTTC	CASSVGGGARKEQFF	TRBD1	.	TRBJ2-1	TRBV9
TGTGCCAGCAGTCATACCGGGGATGACTACGAGCAGTACTTC	CASSHTGDDYEQYF	.	.	TRBJ2-7	TRBV27
TGTGCCAGCAGCTTGGGGGCAGGGAGGTACGAGCAGTACTTC	CASSLGAGRYEQYF	.	.	TRBJ2-7	TRBV5-5
TGTGCCAGCAGCTTCACCGGGGGGGTATCTGAAGCTTTCTTT	CASSFTGGVSEAFF	.	.	TRBJ1-1	TRBV9
TGTGCCAGCAGCCAAGATCAGGGGAGGGTCTACGAGCAGTACTTC	CASSQDQGRVYEQYF	.	.	TRBJ2-7	TRBV3-1/TRBV3-2
TGTGCCAGCAACCGATTTGGGGGGGACCCCCAGCATTTT	CASNRFGGDPQHF	.	.	TRBJ1-5	TRBV7-2
TGCGCCAGCAGCGGACAGGGGGCCTATGGCTACACCTTC	CASSGQGAYGYTF	TRBD1	.	TRBJ1-2	TRBV4-3
TGTGCCAGCAGATCTCTAATGACAGGCTCCTACGAGCAGTACTTC	CASRSLMTGSYEQYF	.	.	TRBJ2-7	TRBV27
TGTGCCAGTAGTCCCGGACAGGGAGCTTACAATGAGCAGTTCTTC	CASSPGQGAYNEQFF	TRBD1	.	TRBJ2-1	TRBV19
TGTGCCAGCAGCCACTCCAATTCACCCCTCCACTTT	CASSHSNSPLHF	.	.	TRBJ1-6	TRBV3-1/TRBV3-2
TGTGCCAGCAGTGACAGGGCTGGGGCCAACGTCCTGACTTTC	CASSDRAGANVLTF	TRBD1	.	TRBJ2-6	TRBV6-2/TRBV6-3
TGTGCCAGCAGCCTAGACAGGGGTGATACGCAGTATTTT	CASSLDRGDTQYF	TRBD1	.	TRBJ2-3	TRBV6-5
TGTGCCAGTACGGACAGGGACAATCAGCCCCAGCATTTT	CASTDRDNQPQHF	TRBD1	.	TRBJ1-5	TRBV19
TGTGCCATCAGTGGGGGACTAGCGGGGGGCACAGATACGCAGTATTTT	CAISGGLAGGTDTQYF	TRBD2	.	TRBJ2-3	TRBV10-3
TGTGCCAGCTCACCACCCCCCCCTCGAACAGGGGGCGTTTTATACTATGGCTACACCTTC	CASSPPPPRTGGVLYYGYTF	TRBD1	.	TRBJ1-2	TRBV18
TGTGCCAGCAGGGGGGCGGCCTCTGGGGCCAACGTCCTGACTTTC	CASRGAASGANVLTF	.	.	TRBJ2-6	TRBV5-4
TGTGCCTGGAGTGTAGGGGGAGCCGGAAACACCATATATTTT	CAWSVGGAGNTIYF	.	.	TRBJ1-3	TRBV30
TGTGCCAGCAGCTTAGTCCAGAACACCGGGGAGCTGTTTTTT	CASSLVQNTGELFF	.	.	TRBJ2-2	TRBV11-2
TGTGCCAGCAGCTCCAGGGGAGACTATGGCTACACCTTC	CASSSRGDYGYTF	.	.	TRBJ1-2	TRBV27
TGTGCCAGCAGCTCGGACAGTCCCGAAGCTTTCTTT	CASSSDSPEAFF	.	.	TRBJ1-1	TRBV7-9
TGTGCCATCAGTGAGTCCTTGGGGGGGACAGGGACCTACGAGCAGTACTTC	CAISESLGGTGTYEQYF	TRBD1	.	TRBJ2-7	TRBV10-3
TGTGCCAGCCGGAACCCTGGGGGCCTTAATGAAAAACTGTTTTTT	CASRNPGGLNEKLFF	.	.	TRBJ1-4	TRBV18
TGTGCCAGTAGGCCTTCCAGGGACAGGGAGGGAACTGAAGCTTTCTTT	CASRPSRDREGTEAFF	TRBD1	.	TRBJ1-1	TRBV19
TGTGCCAGCACCCTAATCGGACAGGGGGACGAGCAGTACTTC	CASTLIGQGDEQYF	TRBD1	.	TRBJ2-7	TRBV5-6
TGTGCCAGCAGCCAAGATCAGCGGGACAGGGGGCACGATGAGCAGTTCTTC	CASSQDQRDRGHDEQFF	TRBD1	.	TRBJ2-1	TRBV3-1/TRBV3-2
TGTGCCAGTAGTAGGGGGACAGGGGTAAACACCGGGGAGCTGTTTTTT	CASSRGTGVNTGELFF	TRBD1	.	TRBJ2-2	TRBV19
TGTGCCAGCAGTTATGGACAGGGAGATTCACCCCTCCACTTT	CASSYGQGDSPLHF	TRBD1	.	TRBJ1-6	TRBV6-6
TGTGCCAGTAGTACGAGACAGGGTCGGGGCACTGAAGCTTTCTTT	CASSTRQGRGTEAFF	TRBD1	.	TRBJ1-1	TRBV19
TGTGCCAGCAGCTTAACGACAGGGATGAAGGGCTACACCTTC	CASSLTTGMKGYTF	TRBD1	.	TRBJ1-2	TRBV7-2
TGTGCCAGCAGTGTAGAGGGACAGGCTAATGAAAAACTGTTTTTT	CASSVEGQANEKLFF	TRBD1	.	TRBJ1-4	TRBV25-1
TGTGCCAGCAGTTACTCGAGGCGGGGGGGCTCGAATGAGCAGTTCTTC	CASSYSRRGGSNEQFF	TRBD2	.	TRBJ2-1	TRBV6-5
TGTGCCAGCAGTTACTCGTCAAACAATGAGCAGTTCTTC	CASSYSSNNEQFF	.	.	TRBJ2-1	TRBV6-2/TRBV6-3
TGTGCCAGCAGTGAAGTTGGGGACTACTACGCCGACAATGAGCAGTTCTTC	CASSEVGDYYADNEQFF	TRBD2	.	TRBJ2-1	TRBV2
TGTGCCAGCAGTCCCTCTGGGCACGAGCAGTACTTC	CASSPSGHEQYF	.	.	TRBJ2-7	TRBV27
TGTGCCAGCAGTGATCAGAGGGGGCTGACGGAGGGGAGTTTCTTT	CASSDQRGLTEGSFF	TRBD1	.	TRBJ1-1	TRBV25-1
TGTGCCTGCGGCGGGGGGGCAAAAGGGTATGGCTACACCTTC	CACGGGAKGYGYTF	.	.	TRBJ1-2	TRBV30
TGTGCCAGCAGCATGACAGGGAATCAGCCCCAGCATTTT	CASSMTGNQPQHF	TRBD1	.	TRBJ1-5	TRBV6-2/TRBV6-3
TGTGCCAGCAGCGTACCGGGACAGGGTAATGAAAAACTGTTTTTT	CASSVPGQGNEKLFF	TRBD1	.	TRBJ1-4	TRBV7-2
TGTGCCAGCAGCTTGGGTCGGGGGGATCAGCCCCAGCATTTT	CASSLGRGDQPQHF	.	few	TRBJ1-5	TRBV5-8
TGTGCCAGCAGCTCACGGGGTAGACTGAACACTGAAGCTTTCTTT	CASSSRGRLNTEAFF	.	.	TRBJ1-1	TRBV7-9
TGTGCCAGCAGGGGGACAGGGAACTATGGCTACACCTTC	CASRGTGNYGYTF	TRBD1	.	TRBJ1-2	TRBV2
TGCGCCAGCAGCCTTCATGCTACAGGGGTGAACACCGGGGAGCTGTTTTTT	CASSLHATGVNTGELFF	TRBD1	once	TRBJ2-2	TRBV4-3
TGTGCCAGCAGCTTAGCGGGGGGACGGAACCTTAATTCACCCCTCCACTTT	CASSLAGGRNLNSPLHF	.	few	TRBJ1-6	TRBV7-2
TGTGCCAGCAGCTTCGAAATAGCCCCCCGGGAAAACATTCAGTACTTC	CASSFEIAPRENIQYF	.	.	TRBJ2-4	TRBV11-3
TGTGCCAGCAGTCAGACACCTAACTATGGCTACACCTTC	CASSQTPNYGYTF	.	.	TRBJ1-2	TRBV2
TGTGCCAGCAGTTACGAGGCACGTTACAATGAGCAGTTCTTC	CASSYEARYNEQFF	.	.	TRBJ2-1	TRBV6-5
TGTGCCAGCAGGCAAGCCTTTACAGAAGAAAAACTGTTTTTT	CASRQAFTEEKLFF	.	.	TRBJ1-4	TRBV7-2
TGTGCCATCAAAGGACAGGGGAGCTTAGGAAACACCATATATTTT	CAIKGQGSLGNTIYF	TRBD1	.	TRBJ1-3	TRBV10-3
TGTGCCAGCAGCTTGGCCGGGGGTAACTATGGCTACACCTTC	CASSLAGGNYGYTF	.	.	TRBJ1-2	TRBV5-4